This entry is about one TCR beta chain. The record originates from a study of cytomegalovirus exposure and HLA in healthy donors. Here immunoSEQ multiplex PCR was the method, and the copy in TCRdb shows in-frame clones only, minus some. Of around 70,000 clones listed, roughly 94% were seen once; the top ten hold approximately 1.5%. Deletions cut 2 bases from V and 5 bases from J, with 6 bases between. CDR1 MNHNS and CDR2 SASEGT come from the germline V gene. The CDR3 length is 12 residues. The V and J genes are TRBV6-1 and TRBJ2-5; no definite D call. The TCR comes from a man younger than 30 in good health and CMV-seropositive. Sequenced sample: PBMCs. CDR3 in amino acids: CASSELWETQYF. CDR3 nucleotides: TGTGCCAGCAGTGAACTATGGGAGACCCAGTACTTC.